This entry features one T cell receptor beta chain sequence. Its antigen is unidentified. This sample is drawn from a study of T cell responses to AZD1222 COVID-19 vaccine. From germline, CDR1 is ENHRY and CDR2 SYGVKD. This CDR3 is built from 15 residues. Deletions cut 7 bases from V and 0 bases from J, with 15 bases between. TCRdb's table, derived via immunoSEQ multiplex PCR, lists solely in-frame clones and lacks some. This sample has tens of thousands of clones, with roughly 80% found just once. The study, taken as a whole, reports: Unmutated variant regions reportedly attract nearly half of all spike-specific TCRs. Samples come after the peak T cell response, not at day 14. Along spike, vaccine-associated CD4 TCRs were found throughout, with dominance at 160-218 and 743-854. Donors were largely white British and mainly female; clonal diversity was possibly underestimated.

This sample comprised peripheral blood, obtained on day 0 of AZD1222 vaccination. The clonotype originates from an adult in good health. This chain uses TRBV10-3 with TRBJ1-2; D not resolved. The CDR3 sequence is CAITPGSQTNYGYTF. DNA of the CDR3: TGTGCCATCACCCCGGGTAGTCAAACTAACTATGGCTACACCTTC.